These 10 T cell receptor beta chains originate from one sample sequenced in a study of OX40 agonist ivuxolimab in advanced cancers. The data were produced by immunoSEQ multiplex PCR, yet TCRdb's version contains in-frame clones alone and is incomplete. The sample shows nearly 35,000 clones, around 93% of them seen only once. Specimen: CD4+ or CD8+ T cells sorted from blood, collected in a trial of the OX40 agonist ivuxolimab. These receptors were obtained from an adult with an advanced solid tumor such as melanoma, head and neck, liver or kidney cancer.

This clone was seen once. Written as DNA, the CDR3 is TGTGCCAGCAGTTTGGGCTTTTACGAGCAGTACTTC. Amino acids: CASSLGFYEQYF. V gene TRBV28 combines with J gene TRBJ2-7, with D uncertain. Trimming pared 3 bases from V and 4 bases from J, leaving 7 bases between. The germline V gene encodes CDR1 MDHEN and CDR2 SYDVKM. This CDR3 spans 12 amino acids.

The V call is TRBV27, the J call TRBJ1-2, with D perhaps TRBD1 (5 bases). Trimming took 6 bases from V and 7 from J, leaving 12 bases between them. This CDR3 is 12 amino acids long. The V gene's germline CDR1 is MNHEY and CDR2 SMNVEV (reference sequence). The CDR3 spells CASSQGRGGYTF. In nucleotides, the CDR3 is TGTGCCAGCAGCCAGGGAAGGGGTGGCTACACCTTC.

CDR3 DNA: TGTGCCAGTAGTTTCCGGGGTGCCCGCTCCTACGAGCAGTACTTC. It codes for CASSFRGARSYEQYF. This chain links TRBV19 with TRBJ2-7, with D perhaps TRBD2 (5 bases). CDR3 size: 15 residues. In germline, CDR1 is LNHDA, CDR2 SQIVND (reference sequence). Trimming removed 5 bases from V and 0 bases from J, with 14 bases in between.

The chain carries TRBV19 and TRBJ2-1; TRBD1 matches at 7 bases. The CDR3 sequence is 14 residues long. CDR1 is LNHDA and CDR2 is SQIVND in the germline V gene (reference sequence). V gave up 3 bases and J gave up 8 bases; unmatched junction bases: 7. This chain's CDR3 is CASSIRDSGYEQFF. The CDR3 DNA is TGTGCCAGTAGTATCCGGGACAGTGGGTATGAGCAGTTCTTC.

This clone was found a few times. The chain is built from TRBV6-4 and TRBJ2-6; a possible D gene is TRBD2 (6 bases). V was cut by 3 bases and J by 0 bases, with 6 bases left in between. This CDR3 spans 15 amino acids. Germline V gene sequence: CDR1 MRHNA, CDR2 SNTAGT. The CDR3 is CASSETSSGANVLTF. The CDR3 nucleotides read TGTGCCAGCAGTGAGACTAGCTCTGGGGCCAACGTCCTGACTTTC.

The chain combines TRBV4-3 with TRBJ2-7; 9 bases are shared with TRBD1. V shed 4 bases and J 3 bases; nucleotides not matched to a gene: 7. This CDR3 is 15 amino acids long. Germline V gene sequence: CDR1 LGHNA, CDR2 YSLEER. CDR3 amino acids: CASSPSGTGHYEQYF. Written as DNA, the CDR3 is TGCGCCAGCAGCCCTTCCGGGACAGGGCACTACGAGCAGTACTTC.

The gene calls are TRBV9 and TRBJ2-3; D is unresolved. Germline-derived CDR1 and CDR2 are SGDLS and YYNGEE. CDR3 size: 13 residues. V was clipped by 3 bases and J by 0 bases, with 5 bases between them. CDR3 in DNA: TGTGCCAGCAGCGGGGCGAGCACAGATACGCAGTATTTT. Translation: CASSGASTDTQYF.

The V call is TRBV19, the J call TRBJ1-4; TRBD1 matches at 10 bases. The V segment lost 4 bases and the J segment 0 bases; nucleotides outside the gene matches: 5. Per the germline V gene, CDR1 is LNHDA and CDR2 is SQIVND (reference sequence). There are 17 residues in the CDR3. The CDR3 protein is CASSTRDRGATNEKLFF. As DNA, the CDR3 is TGTGCCAGTAGTACGAGGGACAGGGGAGCAACTAATGAAAAACTGTTTTTT.

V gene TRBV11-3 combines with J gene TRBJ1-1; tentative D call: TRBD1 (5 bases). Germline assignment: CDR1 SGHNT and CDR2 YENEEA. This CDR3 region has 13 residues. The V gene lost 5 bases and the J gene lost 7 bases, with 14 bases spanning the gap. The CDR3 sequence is CASSPDSGLEAFF. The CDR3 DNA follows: TGTGCCAGCAGCCCCGACAGCGGGCTTGAAGCTTTCTTT.

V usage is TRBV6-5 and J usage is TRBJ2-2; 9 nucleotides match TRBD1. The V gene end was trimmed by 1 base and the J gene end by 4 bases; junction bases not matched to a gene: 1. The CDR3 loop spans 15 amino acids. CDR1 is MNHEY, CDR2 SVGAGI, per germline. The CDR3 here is CASSYWTGATGELFF. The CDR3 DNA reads TGTGCCAGCAGTTACTGGACAGGGGCCACCGGGGAGCTGTTTTTT.